This paragraph reports one T cell receptor (beta chain). One tube held mixed TRB-A and TRB-B primer pools for touch-down PCR. Reprocessing the multiplex PCR reads, TCRdb reports a single entry for every CDR3 protein and omits DNA. The ten most abundant clones cover around 20% of a sample with under 3,500 distinct CDR3 sequences. The data were obtained in a study of T cell clusters in autoimmune cytopenias. TRB was amplified from roughly 0.25 ug of peripheral blood genomic DNA per sample. CDR3 length: 14 amino acids. Per the germline V gene, CDR1 is DFQATT and CDR2 is SNEGSKA (reference sequence). V and J are TRBV20-1 and TRBJ2-5; TCRdb designates TRBD2, a call that cannot be tested without DNA. Sequencing was done on a sample of peripheral blood. The clonotype originates from a human donor with an autoimmune cytopenia, with autoimmune hepatitis or in good health (not recorded which). CDR3 sequence: CSATSGEGLETQYF.